Described below is a single T cell receptor beta chain sequence and its context. Its antigen is still unknown. Using immunoSEQ multiplex PCR, the repertoire was profiled, and TCRdb retains in-frame clones only, with some absent. Here the sample spans about 160,000 clones, about nine tenths being singletons. This sample was included in a study of cytomegalovirus exposure and HLA in healthy donors. Across the whole study: The 110 or so validation repertoires used a platform that matched the one used for the 550 to 800 first-cohort repertoires, as a later analysis reported.

V shed 6 bases, J shed 2 bases, and the junction held 18 bases outside the gene matches. The CDR3 is made up of 19 amino acids. Looked up from germline, CDR1 is ENHRY and CDR2 is SYGVKD. Overall study findings and caveats: Reported performance of the classifier showed diagnosis of cytomegalovirus status with high specificity and sensitivity.

V gene TRBV10-3 combines with J gene TRBJ2-3, with 9 bases aligning to TRBD1. Sequences were obtained from PBMCs. The sequence derives from a woman aged 30 to 39 in good health and CMV-seronegative. This chain's CDR3 is CAIRPTGTGYEMDTDTQYF. In DNA form, the CDR3 reads TGTGCCATCAGACCCACCGGGACAGGGTATGAGATGGACACAGATACGCAGTATTTT.